This T cell receptor beta chain was identified in a study of blood T cell repertoires in COVID-19. On this clone itself: Additional DNA sequences in this sample encode the identical CDR3.

In the original processing: Reference gene primers were amplified, and this amplification served to estimate nucleated cell counts. Profiled with immunoSEQ multiplex PCR; TCRdb holds only in-frame clones, not every one. Clone size and the V and J calls come from that table; the DNA yielded D and trimming. Of about 230,000 clones listed, roughly 90% are singletons. CDR1 and CDR2 from the germline V gene are KGHSH and LQKENI. This CDR3 region has 14 residues. Deletions cut 3 bases from V and 1 base from J, with 9 bases between. The TCR sequence derives from a woman aged 30 to 39 with acute COVID-19. Material: PBMCs or T cells enriched from blood (not recorded which). The chain combines TRBV18 with TRBJ1-1, with D uncertain. CDR3 sequence reads: CASSPPGRNTEAFF. In nucleotides, the CDR3 is TGTGCCAGCTCACCGCCAGGAAGGAACACTGAAGCTTTCTTT.